These 22 T cell receptor beta chains came from one sample sequenced in a study of early T cells in non-severe SARS-CoV-2 infection. From the 5' RACE reads, TCRdb called clonotypes with MiXCR, one entry per CDR3 protein. Counted here are fewer than 30,000 distinct CDR3 sequences, roughly 5.3% occurring once; the ten biggest clones make up roughly 4%. The source material was whole blood. The origin of the receptors is an adult who was a healthcare worker with PCR-confirmed SARS-CoV-2 infection or an uninfected control (not recorded which).

This clonotype turned up a few times. The genes are TRBV2 and TRBJ2-5; D is unresolved. CDR1 and CDR2 (germline): SNHLY, FYNNEI. The V end was cut by 2 bases, the J end by 5 bases, with 12 bases between. The CDR3 contains 14 residues. CDR3 protein: CASSEQVFAETQYF. In nucleotides, the CDR3 is TGTGCCAGCAGTGAACAGGTTTTCGCGGAGACCCAGTACTTC.

This clonotype was seen ten or more times. V usage is TRBV5-5 and J usage is TRBJ1-3; D is perhaps TRBD1 (5 bases). V was pared by 0 bases and J by 0 bases, with 13 bases between. This CDR3 spans 17 amino acids. Germline V gives CDR1 SGHKS, CDR2 YYEKEE (reference sequence). CDR3 bases: TGTGCCAGCAGCTTGGATTATGGGGGAACCTCTGGAAACACCATATATTTT. Encoded protein: CASSLDYGGTSGNTIYF.

This clonotype was counted many times. The rearrangement joins TRBV7-2 to TRBJ2-3, with 8 bases that match TRBD2. The CDR3 is 12 amino acids. With V trimmed by 1 base and J by 10 bases, 1 base remained unmatched. CDR1 is SGHTA and CDR2 is FQGNSA in the germline V gene. The CDR3 nucleotides read TGTGCCAGCAGCTTAGAAGCGGGAGCGCAGTATTTT. Its translation: CASSLEAGAQYF.

This clonotype was found a few times. The J gene is TRBJ2-7, the V gene TRBV6-2 or TRBV6-3; 7 bases line up with TRBD2. The CDR3 is 17 amino acids. The germline gives CDR1 MNHEY, CDR2 SVGEGT. J gave up 0 bases and V 0 bases, and 8 bases lay outside the gene matches. CDR3 in amino acids: CASSYSPRGLVSYEQYF. The DNA for the CDR3 is TGTGCCAGCAGTTACTCACCCCGAGGACTAGTCTCCTACGAGCAGTACTTC.

This clonotype was counted at least ten times. The CDR3 sequence is CAIAVATSGSDEQFF. CDR3 DNA: TGTGCCATCGCGGTAGCGACTAGCGGGAGCGATGAGCAGTTCTTC. The chain links TRBV10-3 to TRBJ2-1; TRBD2 matches at 12 bases. CDR1 is ENHRY and CDR2 is SYGVKD in the germline V gene. With 8 bases clipped from V and 8 bases from J, the junction kept 10 bases outside the gene matches. This CDR3 has 15 amino acids.

This clonotype has at least ten counts. For the CDR3, the DNA is TGTGCCAGCAGATTTGCAGGGCTGACCGGGGAGCTGTTTTTT. Translated: CASRFAGLTGELFF. V is TRBV5-4 and J is TRBJ2-2; tentatively, D is TRBD1 (5 bases). The CDR3 runs 14 residues. The V gene's germline CDR1 is SGHNT and CDR2 YYREEE (reference sequence). Trimming removed 5 bases from V and 5 bases from J, with 13 bases in between.

This clonotype was counted ten times or more. The rearrangement joins TRBV20-1 to TRBJ2-1, with D unclear. Germline values: CDR1 DFQATT, CDR2 SNEGSKA (reference sequence). Trimming removed 3 bases at V and 0 bases at J, with 9 bases between. The CDR3 runs 14 residues. The CDR3 here is CSARPASSYNEQFF. Here the CDR3 DNA reads TGCAGTGCTAGGCCGGCGAGCTCCTACAATGAGCAGTTCTTC.

In its sample, this clonotype ranks as medium-sized. The rearrangement joins TRBV29-1 to TRBJ1-1; 11 bases line up with TRBD1. CDR3 length: 14 residues. The germline V gene encodes CDR1 SQVTM and CDR2 ANQGSEA. V dropped 4 bases and J dropped 4; count of bases not matched to a gene: 5. The CDR3 loop reads CSVAYGTGGTEAFF. In nucleotides, the CDR3 is TGCAGCGTTGCGTACGGGACAGGGGGCACTGAAGCTTTCTTT.

This clonotype was counted ten times or more. The V call is TRBV7-8, the J call TRBJ2-1, with TRBD2 matching 11 bases. CDR3 length: 13 residues. Per the germline V gene, CDR1 is SGHVS and CDR2 is FQNEAQ. The trim removed 4 bases at V and 15 bases at J, leaving 8 bases unmatched. CDR3 residues: CASSSSSGGRMFF. In DNA form, the CDR3 reads TGTGCCAGCAGCTCCTCTAGCGGGGGGAGGATGTTCTTC.

This clonotype was recorded at least ten times. This chain connects TRBV12-3 or TRBV12-4 to TRBJ2-5, with unresolved D. Trimming cost V 1 base and J 5 bases, with 8 bases left between them. This CDR3 region has 13 residues. CDR3 nucleotides: TGTGCCAGCAGTTTAGGGCACTGGGAGACCCAGTACTTC. Amino acid sequence: CASSLGHWETQYF.

In this sample, this clonotype turned up many times. The chain recombines TRBV27 with TRBJ2-1; 7 bases align to TRBD1. Losses at the gene ends were 9 bases for V and 3 bases for J; bases not matched to a gene: 8. Germline CDR1 MNHEY, CDR2 SMNVEV (reference sequence). The CDR3 runs 14 residues. In nucleotides, the CDR3 is TGTGCCAGTACGAAGTGGGACAGCTACAATGAGCAGTTCTTC. Translation: CASTKWDSYNEQFF.

This clonotype was observed at least ten times. This chain joins TRBV5-5 and TRBJ1-2; D is possibly TRBD1 (5 bases). CDR1 is SGHKS and CDR2 is YYEKEE in the germline V gene (reference sequence). Trimming took off 0 bases at V and 3 bases at J, with 6 bases between the two ends. The CDR3 consists of 13 residues. CDR3 protein: CASSLAGDYGYTF. The CDR3 nucleotides are TGTGCCAGCAGCTTGGCGGGGGACTATGGCTACACCTTC.

The genes are TRBV5-1 and TRBJ2-3, with 11 bases identical to TRBD2. Germline lookup yields CDR1 SGHRS and CDR2 YFSETQ. This CDR3 comprises 16 residues. Trimming at V came to 4 bases and at J to 2 bases, leaving 6 bases not matched to a gene. CDR3 bases: TGCGCCAGCAGCCCGGGACTAGCGGAGTTCACAGATACGCAGTATTTT. Its protein product is CASSPGLAEFTDTQYF.

In its sample, this clonotype was seen many times. The V and J genes are TRBV27 and TRBJ2-7, with D possibly being TRBD1 (5 bases). The CDR3 loop spans 12 amino acids. Between the trimmed V and J ends, which lost 11 bases and 5 bases, there was a span of 16 bases. Germline-derived CDR1 and CDR2 are MNHEY and SMNVEV (reference sequence). The CDR3 sequence is CAARGRVDEQYF. The CDR3 bases are TGTGCCGCCAGAGGCAGGGTGGACGAGCAGTACTTC.

This chain joins TRBV29-1 and TRBJ1-1; no clear D gene. V gave up 4 bases and J gave up 0 bases, with 9 bases separating them. Germline lookup yields CDR1 SQVTM and CDR2 ANQGSEA. The CDR3 is 13 amino acids. CDR3 amino acids: CSVASQVNTEAFF. The CDR3, as DNA: TGCAGCGTTGCATCTCAGGTGAACACTGAAGCTTTCTTT. Full variable domain (missing parts from reference TRBV29-1 and TRBJ1-1): SAVISQKPSRDICQRGTSLTIQCQVDSQVTMMFWYRQQPGQSLTLIATANQGSEATYESGFVIDKFPISRPNLTFSTLTVSNMSPEDSSIYLCSVASQVNTEAFFGQGTRLTVV.

Many counts were recorded for this clonotype. The J gene is TRBJ2-7, the V gene TRBV6-5, with no clear D. V lost 4 bases and J lost 3, with 13 bases in between. The germline V gene has CDR1 MNHEY and CDR2 SVGAGI. The CDR3 sequence is 14 residues long. CDR3 in amino acids: CASSFSRGDYEQYF. The CDR3 DNA reads TGTGCCAGCAGTTTTAGTCGCGGTGACTACGAGCAGTACTTC.

The table lists this clonotype with a count of one. A much larger clone differs from this one at a single base, so this may be a read error. This CDR3 fails to terminate in the conserved phenylalanine or tryptophan, so it likely reflects a read error. The J gene is TRBJ1-1, the V gene TRBV29-1; D is undetermined. The V end lost 0 bases, the J end lost 5 bases, and 13 bases lay between the germline ends. The CDR3 is 14 amino acids. CDR1 and CDR2 from the germline V gene are SQVTM and ANQGSEA. The CDR3 spells CSVEEGVSRTEAFS. CDR3 nucleotide sequence: TGCAGCGTTGAAGAGGGAGTGTCGCGGACTGAAGCTTTCTCT.

This clonotype was seen more than once but under ten times. The rearrangement joins TRBV4-2 to TRBJ2-5, with 14 nucleotides matching TRBD2. Germline V CDR1 and CDR2: LGHNA, YNFKEQ. The CDR3 extends over 17 amino acids. J gave up 4 bases and V 4 bases, and 8 bases lay outside the gene matches. The CDR3 spells CASSPGLAGGVGETQYF. The DNA for the CDR3 is TGTGCCAGCAGCCCAGGACTAGCGGGAGGAGTCGGAGAGACCCAGTACTTC.

The sample holds many counts of this clonotype. The rearrangement uses TRBV29-1 and TRBJ2-5; the match to TRBD2 covers 7 bases. This CDR3 comprises 14 residues. Per germline, CDR1 SQVTM and CDR2 ANQGSEA. J gave up 0 bases and V 3 bases, and 4 bases lay outside the gene matches. CDR3 nucleotides: TGCAGCGTTGAGGTGGGGGGGTACCAAGAGACCCAGTACTTC. As protein: CSVEVGGYQETQYF.

In this sample, this clonotype turned up many times. V gene TRBV6-2 or TRBV6-3 combines with J gene TRBJ2-7; D uncertain. Trimming removed 4 bases from V and 4 bases from J, with 11 bases in between. CDR1 MNHEY and CDR2 SVGEGT come from the germline V gene. The CDR3 covers 13 residues. The CDR3 region has the DNA TGTGCCAGCAGTTTTCAAATGGGTTACGAGCAGTACTTC. It encodes CASSFQMGYEQYF.

This clonotype was counted at least ten times. Here the CDR3 DNA reads TGTGCCAGCAGCTTAACCCCAAACACTGAAGCTTTCTTT. It yields the protein CASSLTPNTEAFF. The chain couples TRBV11-2 to TRBJ1-1; D unclear. Germline CDR1 and CDR2: SGHAT and FQNNGV. CDR3 length equals 13 residues. Trimming left V 2 bases short and J 2 bases short, with 6 bases between.

V is TRBV6-5 and J is TRBJ1-1; D remains unclear. The germline gives CDR1 MNHEY, CDR2 SVGAGI. Trimming took 0 bases from V and 3 from J, leaving 5 bases between them. The CDR3 is made up of 13 amino acids. The CDR3 region has the DNA TGTGCCAGCAGTTACTCACGGGACACTGAAGCTTTCTTT. It specifies CASSYSRDTEAFF.